A selection of T cell receptor beta chains follows, all from one sample in a study of T cell clones after liver transplantation. Data came from immunoSEQ multiplex PCR; TCRdb stores just in-frame clones and leaves some out. The sample gives more than 75,000 clones, roughly 80% of which show up once; less than 0.6% is in the top ten. The material was CD4+ T cells from blood, obtained about 46 months after liver transplant. The receptors shown here come from a human patient who received a liver transplant. The T cells may come from the graft donor. CDR3s include the opening cysteine and the closing phenylalanine or tryptophan. D genes are given only for firm matches. Not every row has a clone size; where given, it reads once, few, many or a size class.

abundance	v_gene	d_gene	j_gene	CDR3nt	CDR3aa
NA	TRBV18	NA	TRBJ2-5	TGTGCCAGCTCACCCCGGGACCAGACCCAGTACTTC	CASSPRDQTQYF
few	TRBV5-6	NA	TRBJ2-3	TGTGCCAGCAGCTACTTGTCCGGGCTATCCACAGATACGCAGTATTTT	CASSYLSGLSTDTQYF
NA	TRBV28	NA	TRBJ2-1	TGTGCCAGCAGTTCTTGGACTATCAATGAGCAGTTCTTC	CASSSWTINEQFF
NA	TRBV7-3	TRBD2	TRBJ2-1	TGTGCCAGCAGCTTACCCCGACTAGCGGGAGGGTTATACAATGAGCAGTTCTTC	CASSLPRLAGGLYNEQFF
NA	TRBV6-1	NA	TRBJ1-1	TGTGCCAGCAGTGAGGGACCTTCTTATGAAGCTTTCTTT	CASSEGPSYEAFF
NA	TRBV5-1	TRBD2	TRBJ2-1	TGCGCCAGCAGCTTTACTAGCGGGAGGCCAAAGCAGTTCTTC	CASSFTSGRPKQFF
NA	TRBV4-3	NA	TRBJ2-7	TGCGCCAGCAGCCAAGACTTAATCGGGACGCGCTCCTACGAGCAGTACTTC	CASSQDLIGTRSYEQYF
NA	TRBV5-4	TRBD2	TRBJ2-1	TGTGCCAGCAGCCCCCAGCGGGAAGGGCTCAATGAGCAGTTCTTC	CASSPQREGLNEQFF
NA	TRBV6-5	TRBD2	TRBJ2-7	TGTGCCAGCAGTTACTTTGGGCTAGCGGGAGCCGAGCAGTACTTC	CASSYFGLAGAEQYF
NA	TRBV5-1	NA	TRBJ2-5	TGCGCCAGCAGCTTGACATCTCCGGTAGAGACCCAGTACTTC	CASSLTSPVETQYF
NA	TRBV6-6	NA	TRBJ1-5	TGTGCCAGCAGTTACGGTGCCAGAGGCAATCAGCCCCAGCATTTT	CASSYGARGNQPQHF
NA	TRBV19	NA	TRBJ2-7	TGTGCCAGTAGTACACGAGAGGGCCCCCTCTACGAGCAGTACTTC	CASSTREGPLYEQYF
NA	TRBV18	NA	TRBJ2-1	TGTGCCAGCTCGCCCAGGGGCCTCTTCTCCTACAATGAGCAGTTCTTC	CASSPRGLFSYNEQFF
NA	TRBV30	TRBD1	TRBJ2-1	TGTGCCTGGAGTTCGGACAGGGCCAATGAGCAGTTCTTC	CAWSSDRANEQFF
NA	TRBV6-5	TRBD2	TRBJ2-7	TGTGCCAGCAGTACTAGCGCCGAACTCTACGAGCAGTACTTC	CASSTSAELYEQYF
NA	TRBV11-2	NA	TRBJ2-7	TGTGCCAGCAGTTCAGTCAGTGGACAATACGAGCAGTACTTC	CASSSVSGQYEQYF
NA	TRBV6-5	NA	TRBJ2-5	TGTGCCAGCGCCGCACCGACGAGACAAGAGACCCAGTACTTC	CASAAPTRQETQYF
NA	TRBV5-1	NA	TRBJ2-7	TGCGCCAGCAGCTTGGGGATACTAAGCGAGCAGTACTTC	CASSLGILSEQYF
NA	TRBV7-2	NA	TRBJ1-3	TGTGCCAGCAGCCCGACGGGAAACACCATATATTTT	CASSPTGNTIYF
NA	TRBV6-1	NA	TRBJ1-1	TGTGCCAGCAGTGAAGGAATGGGAACCCTCTATGAAGCTTTCTTT	CASSEGMGTLYEAFF
NA	TRBV28	NA	TRBJ2-3	TGTGCCAGCAGTCCGGGGACTCGGGCATTAGTGGATACGCAGTATTTT	CASSPGTRALVDTQYF
once	TRBV11-2	NA	TRBJ1-1	TGTGCCAGCAGCTTATTTCAGGGACCCACTGAAGCTTTCTTT	CASSLFQGPTEAFF